These 8 T cell receptor beta chains originate from one sample sequenced in a study of blood T cell repertoires in COVID-19. Sequenced by immunoSEQ multiplex PCR; TCRdb stores in-frame clones only, minus some. The table includes 60,000 to 80,000 clones, roughly 86% detected once. The specimen was peripheral blood. The receptors here all came from a man between 65 and 85 years old with acute or convalescent COVID-19.

This sequence joins TRBV19 and TRBJ2-2, with 8 bases lining up with TRBD1. The germline CDR1 and CDR2 sequences are LNHDA and SQIVND (reference sequence). The CDR3 runs to 15 residues. Trimming cost V 6 bases and J 5 bases; bases outside gene matches: 8. The chain's CDR3 is CASRTDRGGTGELFF. The DNA for the CDR3 is TGTGCCAGTAGGACCGACAGGGGTGGGACCGGGGAGCTGTTTTTT.

The chain carries TRBV15 and TRBJ2-1, with 10 bases lining up with TRBD1. CDR3 length: 17 amino acids. Germline CDR1 reads LNHNV; CDR2 reads YYDKDF (reference sequence). V lost 5 bases to trimming and J lost 12 bases; unmatched junction nucleotides: 19. CDR3 region: CATSSKLSGTGALGQFF. CDR3 in DNA: TGTGCCACCAGCTCAAAACTCTCCGGGACAGGGGCACTTGGGCAGTTCTTC.

The chain is built from TRBV2 and TRBJ1-1, with unresolved D. Germline V gives CDR1 SNHLY, CDR2 FYNNEI. Trimming stripped 7 bases from V and 0 bases from J, with 3 bases between. The CDR3 is made up of 11 amino acids. The CDR3 loop reads CASTLNTEAFF. Here the CDR3 DNA reads TGTGCCAGCACTCTGAACACTGAAGCTTTCTTT. Together with reference TRBV2 and TRBJ1-1, the CDR3 gives the full variable domain: EPEVTQTPSHQVTQMGQEVILRCVPISNHLYFYWYRQILGQKVEFLVSFYNNEISEKSEIFDDQFSVERPDGSNFTLKIRSTKLEDSAMYFCASTLNTEAFFGQGTRLTVV.

This clone was found once. The chain is built from TRBV2 and TRBJ2-1; TRBD2 might be the D (6 bases). In germline, CDR1 is SNHLY, CDR2 FYNNEI. V gave up 7 bases and J gave up 0 bases, with 10 bases separating them. The CDR3 has 14 residues. The DNA of the CDR3 is TGTGCCAGCATGGGGGGAAGCTCCTACAATGAGCAGTTCTTC. Its protein product is CASMGGSSYNEQFF. The full variable domain, with the rest looked up from reference TRBV2 and TRBJ2-1, is EPEVTQTPSHQVTQMGQEVILRCVPISNHLYFYWYRQILGQKVEFLVSFYNNEISEKSEIFDDQFSVERPDGSNFTLKIRSTKLEDSAMYFCASMGGSSYNEQFFGPGTRLTVL.

The chain joins TRBV3-1 (or the pseudogene TRBV3-2) to TRBJ1-2; unclear D gene. The V end lost 3 bases, the J end lost 4 bases, and 15 bases lay between the germline ends. The V gene's germline CDR1 is LGHDT and CDR2 YNNKEL (reference sequence). CDR3 size: 15 residues. Written as DNA, the CDR3 is TGTGCCAGCAGCCAGGAGCCTTTGGACTCCTATGGCTACACCTTC. As protein: CASSQEPLDSYGYTF.

Here the CDR3 reads CASSQDRRYGYTF. The CDR3 DNA follows: TGCGCCAGCAGCCAAGACAGGCGCTATGGCTACACCTTC. This sequence joins TRBV5-1 and TRBJ1-2; the D gene is possibly TRBD1 (6 bases). The CDR3 has 13 residues. V shed 4 bases and J shed 4 bases, with 11 bases lying between them. The V gene's germline CDR1 is SGHRS and CDR2 YFSETQ.

In its sample, this clone was seen a few times. The gene calls are TRBV2 and TRBJ1-2; 9 bases line up with TRBD1. The CDR3 runs to 13 residues. CDR1 and CDR2 from the germline V gene are SNHLY and FYNNEI. V lost 5 bases to trimming and J lost 6 bases; unmatched junction nucleotides: 4. The CDR3 region has the DNA TGTGCCAGCAGTTGGACAGGGGCGGATGGCTACACCTTC. Its protein product is CASSWTGADGYTF.

J is TRBJ1-5 and V is TRBV5-1; weak D call: TRBD1 (5 bases). Germline V CDR1 and CDR2: SGHRS, YFSETQ. The CDR3 runs to 14 residues. V lost 0 bases and J 7 bases, leaving 11 bases between the germline ends. The CDR3 loop is CASSLDGGLQPQHF. DNA for the CDR3: TGCGCCAGCAGCTTGGATGGGGGACTCCAGCCCCAGCATTTT.